The 30 T cell receptor beta chains presented below share a single source sample, sequenced in a study of blood T cell repertoires in COVID-19. Sequencing was performed with immunoSEQ multiplex PCR; in TCRdb, only in-frame clones are kept and a portion is missing. The sample holds roughly 150,000 clones, roughly 90% seen once. The source material was peripheral blood. The receptors here all came from a man in his sixties with active or convalescent COVID-19.

The V and J genes are TRBV19 and TRBJ1-1; unclear D gene. Germline values: CDR1 LNHDA, CDR2 SQIVND (reference sequence). CDR3 length: 12 residues. The V end lost 7 bases, the J end lost 2 bases, and 8 bases lay between the germline ends. DNA for the CDR3: TGTGCCAGTAAGAGTCTAAACACTGAAGCTTTCTTT. It encodes CASKSLNTEAFF. The full variable domain, completed using reference TRBV19 and TRBJ1-1, is DGGITQSPKYLFRKEGQNVTLSCEQNLNHDAMYWYRQDPGQGLRLIYYSQIVNDFQKGDIAEGYSVSREKKESFPLTVTSAQKNPTAFYLCASKSLNTEAFFGQGTRLTVV.

This chain joins TRBV21-1 and TRBJ1-1. TRBV21-1 represents a pseudogene. The CDR3 loop spans 17 amino acids. The CDR3 protein is CASSNPHSRLKNTEAFF. The CDR3, as DNA: TGTGCCAGCAGCAACCCGCACTCCCGCCTAAAGAACACTGAAGCTTTCTTT.

The genes are TRBV7-3 and TRBJ2-3; 8 bases are a match to TRBD1. Germline CDR1 is SGHTA and CDR2 is FQGTGA. The CDR3 has 14 residues. Trimming at V came to 3 bases and at J to 2 bases, leaving 1 base not matched to a gene. CDR3 DNA: TGTGCCAGCAGCTTGGACAGGGACACAGATACGCAGTATTTT. Encoded protein: CASSLDRDTDTQYF.

The chain employs TRBV5-4 and TRBJ2-3; 9 bases line up with TRBD2. The V and J ends lost 4 bases and 1 base, in that order; junction bases with no gene match: 10. CDR1 is SGHNT, CDR2 YYREEE, per germline (reference sequence). The CDR3 has 17 residues. As DNA, the CDR3 is TGTGCCAGCAGCCCGGCCGGGACTAGCCAAGGCACAGATACGCAGTATTTT. It translates to CASSPAGTSQGTDTQYF.

CDR3 amino acids: CASSQDGRGISTDTQYF. The DNA of the CDR3 is TGCGCCAGCAGCCAAGATGGGCGGGGGATTAGCACAGATACGCAGTATTTT. This rearrangement joins TRBV4-1 to TRBJ2-3, with 7 bases aligning to TRBD2. Per germline, CDR1 MGHRA and CDR2 YSYEKL. The CDR3 is 17 residues long. Trimming at V came to 0 bases and at J to 0 bases, leaving 6 bases not matched to a gene.

This rearrangement joins TRBV24-1 to TRBJ2-5, with D unresolved. CDR1 is KGHDR and CDR2 is SFDVKD in the germline V gene. The V end lost 6 bases, the J end lost 2 bases, and 18 bases lay between the germline ends. The CDR3 spans 16 residues. CDR3 residues: CATSSPRLGGQETQYF. DNA of the CDR3: TGTGCCACCAGTTCTCCCCGACTTGGCGGTCAAGAGACCCAGTACTTC.

In DNA, the CDR3 is TGTGCCAGCAGTTACGGCCCGTTGGGGCGGGGCACTGAAGCTTTCTTT. The encoded protein is CASSYGPLGRGTEAFF. The genes are TRBV6-2 or TRBV6-3 and TRBJ1-1, with TRBD1 as a possible D gene (5 bases). Germline loops: CDR1 MNHEY, CDR2 SVGEGT. V dropped 2 bases and J dropped 4 bases, with 17 bases sitting between them. CDR3 length: 16 residues.

The CDR3 loop reads CASSQQGSGNTIYF. CDR3 sequence (DNA): TGTGCCAGCAGTCAACAGGGATCTGGAAACACCATATATTTT. The chain combines TRBV6-5 with TRBJ1-3; tentatively, D is TRBD1 (6 bases). V lost 5 bases to trimming and J lost 1 base, with 9 bases between them. Germline loops: CDR1 MNHEY, CDR2 SVGAGI. The CDR3 loop spans 14 amino acids.

The genes are TRBV6-2 or TRBV6-3 and TRBJ1-5; D possibly corresponds to TRBD1 (6 bases). Germline CDR1 and CDR2: MNHEY and SVGEGT. V shed 1 base and J shed 7 bases, with 14 bases lying between them. This CDR3 is built from 15 residues. The DNA of the CDR3 is TGTGCCAGCAGTTACTTGGGGACACAAAGGCAGCCCCAGCATTTT. Translated: CASSYLGTQRQPQHF.

V and J are TRBV9 and TRBJ2-3; 9 bases are shared with TRBD2. CDR1 and CDR2 from the germline V gene are SGDLS and YYNGEE. V was pared by 3 bases and J by 1 base, with 6 bases of the junction left unmatched. The CDR3 has 16 residues. CDR3 in DNA: TGTGCCAGCAGCGAAACCGGGACTAGCCGCACAGATACGCAGTATTTT. Its translation is CASSETGTSRTDTQYF.

In its sample, this clone was seen once. This chain links TRBV9 with TRBJ2-3; 8 positions match TRBD2. The CDR3 totals 14 residues. Losses at the gene ends were 4 bases for V and 3 bases for J; bases not matched to a gene: 4. CDR1 and CDR2 from the germline V gene are SGDLS and YYNGEE. This CDR3 reads CASSPRLATDTQYF. CDR3 DNA sequence: TGTGCCAGCAGCCCCCGACTAGCGACAGATACGCAGTATTTT.

V gene TRBV7-9 combines with J gene TRBJ1-5; 11 bases align to TRBD1. This CDR3 comprises 15 residues. J was trimmed by 4 bases and V by 4 bases; bases with no gene match: 3. The germline gives CDR1 SEHNR, CDR2 FQNEAQ (reference sequence). DNA for the CDR3: TGTGCCAGCAGCTCGGGGACAGGGGGGAATCAGCCCCAGCATTTT. As protein: CASSSGTGGNQPQHF.

V and J are TRBV11-3 and TRBJ2-7, with D perhaps matching TRBD1 (6 bases). The germline gives CDR1 SGHNT, CDR2 YENEEA. The CDR3 covers 14 residues. Trimming shortened V by 4 bases and J by 2 bases, and 12 bases separated the two germline ends. The DNA for the CDR3 is TGTGCCAGCAGCTCCCGGACAGTTCCCTACGAGCAGTACTTC. It is translated as CASSSRTVPYEQYF.

V usage is TRBV7-5 and J usage is TRBJ2-3; the table's D call TRBD2 went unverified against the DNA. TRBV7-5 is a listed pseudogene. The CDR3 is 16 residues long. The chain's CDR3 is CARSPRCGGAPDTQYF. The CDR3 DNA sequence: TGTGCCAGAAGTCCAAGATGCGGAGGGGCCCCCGATACGCAGTATTTT.

This chain uses TRBV6-2 or TRBV6-3 with TRBJ1-1; a possible D gene is TRBD1 (6 bases). The CDR3 runs to 16 residues. Trimming left V 0 bases short and J 1 base short, with 12 bases between. Germline-derived CDR1 and CDR2 are MNHEY and SVGEGT. CDR3 loop: CASSYSTGTPNTEAFF. As DNA, the CDR3 is TGTGCCAGCAGTTACTCGACCGGGACACCGAACACTGAAGCTTTCTTT.

CDR3: CASSPQRGSTDTQYF. The DNA for the CDR3 is TGTGCCAGCAGCCCGCAGCGGGGAAGTACAGATACGCAGTATTTT. This chain joins TRBV7-2 and TRBJ2-3; 7 bases are a match to TRBD2. The trim removed 5 bases at V and 3 bases at J, leaving 8 bases unmatched. CDR3 length: 15 residues. CDR1 SGHTA and CDR2 FQGNSA come from the germline V gene.

This chain uses TRBV5-4 with TRBJ2-5; 7 nucleotides agree with TRBD2. J gave up 2 bases and V 4 bases, and 2 bases lay outside the gene matches. The germline V gene has CDR1 SGHNT and CDR2 YYREEE (reference sequence). The CDR3 is 13 residues long. The CDR3 loop is CASSREGQETQYF. Written as DNA, the CDR3 is TGTGCCAGCAGCAGGGAGGGGCAAGAGACCCAGTACTTC. Looking up the rest from reference TRBV5-4 and TRBJ2-5 gives the full variable domain: ETGVTQSPTHLIKTRGQQVTLRCSSQSGHNTVSWYQQALGQGPQFIFQYYREEENGRGNFPPRFSGLQFPNYSSELNVNALELDDSALYLCASSREGQETQYFGPGTRLLVL.

This clone was recorded once. This rearrangement joins TRBV2 to TRBJ1-5; possible D gene TRBD1, 6 bases. This CDR3 has 15 residues. Germline V CDR1 and CDR2: SNHLY, FYNNEI. Trimming left V 2 bases short and J 2 bases short, with 10 bases between. The CDR3 reads CASSERRQGNQPQHF. CDR3 DNA: TGTGCCAGCAGTGAACGTCGACAGGGCAATCAGCCCCAGCATTTT.

V gene TRBV4-2 combines with J gene TRBJ1-5; D is unresolved. V lost 0 bases to trimming and J lost 4 bases, with 19 bases between them. There are 18 residues in the CDR3. Germline V CDR1 and CDR2: LGHNA, YNFKEQ. Here the CDR3 reads CASSQDRAGIIRNQPQHF. The CDR3 DNA reads as TGTGCCAGCAGCCAAGATAGGGCGGGGATTATTCGGAATCAGCCCCAGCATTTT.

The chain couples TRBV5-4 to TRBJ1-2; tentative D call: TRBD1 (5 bases). This CDR3 contains 14 residues. Germline assignment: CDR1 SGHNT and CDR2 YYREEE (reference sequence). Trimming took 4 bases from V and 7 from J, leaving 17 bases between them. DNA of the CDR3: TGTGCCAGCAGCCTGCGTGGCAGGGCTGCTGGCTACACCTTC. Its translation is CASSLRGRAAGYTF.

The chain recombines TRBV7-9 with TRBJ2-7, with 7 bases lining up with TRBD1. The V segment lost 4 bases and the J segment 4 bases; nucleotides outside the gene matches: 4. Germline-derived CDR1 and CDR2 are SEHNR and FQNEAQ (reference sequence). The CDR3 totals 13 residues. The CDR3 sequence is CASSSGQPYEQYF. The CDR3 nucleotides are TGTGCCAGCAGCTCGGGACAGCCTTACGAGCAGTACTTC. Full variable domain (remainder filled in from reference TRBV7-9 and TRBJ2-7): DTGVSQNPRHKITKRGQNVTFRCDPISEHNRLYWYRQTLGQGPEFLTYFQNEAQLEKSRLLSDRFSAERPKGSFSTLEIQRTEQGDSAMYLCASSSGQPYEQYFGPGTRLTVT.

The J gene is TRBJ1-6, the V gene TRBV28; D is perhaps TRBD1 (5 bases). The CDR3 contains 13 residues. Trimming pared 4 bases from V and 7 bases from J, leaving 8 bases between. Looked up from germline, CDR1 is MDHEN and CDR2 is SYDVKM. CDR3 sequence reads: CASSSQGNSPLHF. The CDR3 DNA reads TGTGCCAGCAGTTCCCAGGGAAATTCACCCCTCCACTTT.

The rearrangement uses TRBV28 and TRBJ1-3; 7 bases are shared with TRBD1. With 7 bases clipped from V and 3 bases from J, the junction kept 24 bases outside the gene matches. The CDR3 has 20 amino acids. From germline, CDR1 is MDHEN and CDR2 SYDVKM. The CDR3: CASKFLTGKRKRLLGNTIYF. CDR3 nucleotides: TGTGCCAGCAAATTCCTGACAGGGAAAAGAAAGAGGTTGCTTGGAAACACCATATATTTT.

J is TRBJ1-6 and V is TRBV30; 7 nucleotides align to TRBD1. The CDR3 runs to 16 residues. Germline V CDR1 and CDR2: GTSNPN, SVGIG (reference sequence). V shed 2 bases and J 9 bases; nucleotides not matched to a gene: 13. The CDR3 nucleotides read TGTGCCTGGAGTTATAGGGGGCGATTAAATGGTTCACCCCTCCACTTT. Translation: CAWSYRGRLNGSPLHF.

The chain employs TRBV28 and TRBJ2-7; 8 bases line up with TRBD1. V shed 5 bases and J 0 bases; nucleotides not matched to a gene: 9. The CDR3 runs to 16 residues. Germline assignment: CDR1 MDHEN and CDR2 SYDVKM. CDR3 DNA sequence: TGTGCCAGCAGTCGACGAAGACAGGGGCCCTCCTACGAGCAGTACTTC. It yields the protein CASSRRRQGPSYEQYF. Drawing the rest from reference TRBV28 and TRBJ2-7, the complete variable domain is DVKVTQSSRYLVKRTGEKVFLECVQDMDHENMFWYRQDPGLGLRLIYFSYDVKMKEKGDIPEGYSVSREKKERFSLILESASTNQTSMYLCASSRRRQGPSYEQYFGPGTRLTVT.

The chain has TRBV19 and TRBJ1-5; 10 bases match TRBD1. In germline, CDR1 is LNHDA, CDR2 SQIVND (reference sequence). The CDR3 is made up of 18 amino acids. The junction had 10 bases not matched to a gene; V was cut back by 2 bases and J by 3 bases. The CDR3 DNA is TGTGCCAGTAGTATACTTTCGACAGGGGGCGAATTCAATCAGCCCCAGCATTTT. It encodes CASSILSTGGEFNQPQHF. The entire variable domain, with the rest obtained from reference TRBV19 and TRBJ1-5, is as follows: DGGITQSPKYLFRKEGQNVTLSCEQNLNHDAMYWYRQDPGQGLRLIYYSQIVNDFQKGDIAEGYSVSREKKESFPLTVTSAQKNPTAFYLCASSILSTGGEFNQPQHFGDGTRLSIL.

V and J are TRBV4-3 and TRBJ2-3; no reliable D call. The CDR3 loop spans 14 amino acids. The V end lost 7 bases, the J end lost 2 bases, and 13 bases lay between the germline ends. Looked up from germline, CDR1 is LGHNA and CDR2 is YSLEER. This CDR3 reads CASNLTTPTDTQYF. Here the CDR3 DNA reads TGCGCCAGCAACCTAACCACCCCCACAGATACGCAGTATTTT.

The chain combines TRBV10-1 with TRBJ1-2; 7 bases are shared with TRBD1. The V and J ends lost 6 bases and 2 bases, in that order; junction bases with no gene match: 15. Germline CDR1 WNHNN, CDR2 SYGVQD (reference sequence). The length of the CDR3 is 17 residues. DNA of the CDR3: TGCGCCAGCAGCCCGAACCCCAACAGGGGAGTAAACTATGGCTACACCTTC. It translates to CASSPNPNRGVNYGYTF.

In DNA form, the CDR3 reads TGTGCCAGCAGCTTAAGGGGGGGACGGGAGACCCAGTACTTC. Its translation is CASSLRGGRETQYF. J is TRBJ2-5 and V is TRBV7-3; 7 bases match TRBD2. In germline, CDR1 is SGHTA, CDR2 FQGTGA. After removal of 1 base from V and 5 bases from J, the junction contained 4 bases not matched to a gene. The CDR3 loop spans 14 amino acids.

The chain recombines TRBV7-9 with TRBJ2-1; 11 bases are shared with TRBD2. Germline loops: CDR1 SEHNR, CDR2 FQNEAQ (reference sequence). V was clipped by 5 bases and J by 8 bases; unmatched bases: 14. The CDR3 totals 17 residues. In DNA form, the CDR3 reads TGTGCCAGCAGCCCCACTAGCGGGGGATCGATGAGCGATGAGCAGTTCTTC. Its protein is CASSPTSGGSMSDEQFF.